The source of this T cell receptor (beta chain) is a study of T cell responses to AZD1222 COVID-19 vaccine. The data were produced by immunoSEQ multiplex PCR, yet TCRdb's version contains in-frame clones alone and is incomplete. The sample lists about 100,000 clones, around 87% occurring once. V was pared by 5 bases and J by 4 bases, with 20 bases between. This CDR3 is built from 16 residues. Germline V lookup: CDR1 SGHVS, CDR2 FNYEAQ. Findings and limits, study-wide: Across spike, vaccine-associated CD4 TCRs were found, dominant at 160-218 and 743-854. Increases in Spike-specific TCR breadth and depth were seen after two AZD1222 doses. No day 14 peak samples; only post-peak repertoires were characterized. Most donors were white British, females outnumbered males, and clonal diversity was possibly underestimated.

This clone has more than one count but fewer than ten. Its specificity is unknown. The V call is TRBV7-6, the J call TRBJ1-2; D not resolved. The sequence was collected from an adult in good health. The source was peripheral blood, collected on day 0 of MenACWY control vaccination. For the CDR3, the DNA is TGTGCCAGCAGCGCCTTGGCCGCCCAAGAGTCCTATGGCTACACCTTC. Its translation is CASSALAAQESYGYTF. The full variable domain, completed using reference TRBV7-6 and TRBJ1-2, is GAGVSQSPRYKVTKRGQDVALRCDPISGHVSLYWYRQALGQGPEFLTYFNYEAQQDKSGLPNDRFSAERPEGSISTLTIQRTEQRDSAMYRCASSALAAQESYGYTFGSGTRLTVV.